This is a list of T cell receptor beta chains from one sample in a study of cytotoxic CD8 clonotypes in ibrutinib-treated CLL. The repertoire was sequenced with immunoSEQ multiplex PCR; TCRdb's copy has only in-frame clones and lacks some. Of some 98,000 clones in the sample, around 73% were seen once. Sequencing used PBMCs, obtained after 12 months of ibrutinib treatment. These receptors all come from a human donor with chronic lymphocytic leukemia. The CDR3 runs from the conserved cysteine through the conserved F or W. Each record gives: clone size, D gene, V gene, J gene, CDR3 DNA, CDR3 protein. D genes are given only for firm matches. Part of the rows lack a size; the others show once, few, many or a class for expanded clones.

clone_size: NA; d_call: NA; v_call: TRBV14; j_call: TRBJ2-5; cdr3_nt: TGTGCCAGCAGCCAAGTGGGACGGACGATTCACCAAGAGACCCAGTACTTC; cdr3_aa: CASSQVGRTIHQETQYF
clone_size: once; d_call: NA; v_call: TRBV30; j_call: TRBJ1-4; cdr3_nt: TGTGCCTGGAGTCGCGGATTAATTTTTGAAAAACTGTTTTTT; cdr3_aa: CAWSRGLIFEKLFF
clone_size: NA; d_call: NA; v_call: TRBV6-1; j_call: TRBJ1-1; cdr3_nt: TGTGCCAGCAACCTCCAGGGGAACAAAGCTTTCTTT; cdr3_aa: CASNLQGNKAFF
clone_size: NA; d_call: NA; v_call: TRBV28; j_call: TRBJ1-6; cdr3_nt: TGTGCCAGCTGTCCTTCAAAGGGAAGGGGGTCACCCCTCCACTTT; cdr3_aa: CASCPSKGRGSPLHF
clone_size: NA; d_call: NA; v_call: TRBV7-2; j_call: TRBJ2-5; cdr3_nt: TGTGCCAGCAGCCCTACACAGAGACTCAAAGAGACCCAGTACTTC; cdr3_aa: CASSPTQRLKETQYF
clone_size: NA; d_call: TRBD1; v_call: TRBV11-1; j_call: TRBJ1-6; cdr3_nt: TGTGCCAGCAGCCTGGGGGACAGGGGGCATTCACCCCTCCACTTT; cdr3_aa: CASSLGDRGHSPLHF
clone_size: NA; d_call: TRBD1; v_call: TRBV7-8; j_call: TRBJ1-4; cdr3_nt: TGTGCCAGCAGCTTACGACAGGGGGCAACTAATGAAAAACTGTTTTTT; cdr3_aa: CASSLRQGATNEKLFF
clone_size: NA; d_call: TRBD1; v_call: TRBV5-1; j_call: TRBJ2-7; cdr3_nt: TGCGCCAGCAGCTTGGAGTCAGGGGGCAGAGAGCAGTACTTC; cdr3_aa: CASSLESGGREQYF
clone_size: NA; d_call: NA; v_call: TRBV6-6; j_call: TRBJ2-7; cdr3_nt: TGTGCCAGCAGTTACCTCGCAGGCAGCTACGAGCAGTACTTC; cdr3_aa: CASSYLAGSYEQYF
clone_size: NA; d_call: NA; v_call: TRBV7-3; j_call: TRBJ1-1; cdr3_nt: TGTGCCAGCAGCCACTCGAACACTGAAGCTTTCTTT; cdr3_aa: CASSHSNTEAFF
clone_size: NA; d_call: NA; v_call: TRBV14; j_call: TRBJ1-4; cdr3_nt: TGTGCCAGCAGAATATCGGGGGGGCCTAATGAAAAACTGTTTTTT; cdr3_aa: CASRISGGPNEKLFF
clone_size: NA; d_call: TRBD2; v_call: TRBV7-2; j_call: TRBJ2-1; cdr3_nt: TGTGCCAGCAGCCCTGGACTAGCGGCCTACAATGAGCAGTTCTTC; cdr3_aa: CASSPGLAAYNEQFF
clone_size: NA; d_call: NA; v_call: TRBV9; j_call: TRBJ2-3; cdr3_nt: TGTGCCAGCAGCGTAACAGGTGACGCAGATACGCAGTATTTT; cdr3_aa: CASSVTGDADTQYF
clone_size: few; d_call: NA; v_call: TRBV28; j_call: TRBJ2-7; cdr3_nt: TGTGCCAGCGGGACTCTGTCCTACGAGCAGTACTTC; cdr3_aa: CASGTLSYEQYF
clone_size: once; d_call: NA; v_call: TRBV15; j_call: TRBJ1-2; cdr3_nt: TGTGCCACCAGCAGGGGACCTTCGGGCTACACCTTC; cdr3_aa: CATSRGPSGYTF
clone_size: NA; d_call: TRBD1; v_call: TRBV29-1; j_call: TRBJ2-5; cdr3_nt: TGCAGCGCCCGACAGGGAATCGGAGAGACCCAGTACTTC; cdr3_aa: CSARQGIGETQYF
clone_size: NA; d_call: NA; v_call: TRBV27; j_call: TRBJ1-1; cdr3_nt: TGTGCCAGCAGCCGGGGAGGCGCCGGGATAAACACTGAAGCTTTCTTT; cdr3_aa: CASSRGGAGINTEAFF
clone_size: NA; d_call: NA; v_call: TRBV13; j_call: TRBJ2-7; cdr3_nt: TGTGCCAGCAGCTCCGTGGCCTACGAGCAGTACTTC; cdr3_aa: CASSSVAYEQYF
clone_size: NA; d_call: NA; v_call: TRBV4-2; j_call: TRBJ2-3; cdr3_nt: TGTGCCAGCAGCCAAGAGCCAGGCAATACGCAGTATTTT; cdr3_aa: CASSQEPGNTQYF
clone_size: NA; d_call: NA; v_call: TRBV18; j_call: TRBJ1-3; cdr3_nt: TGTGCCAGCTCTCCCGGACTCAACTCTGGAAACACCATATATTTT; cdr3_aa: CASSPGLNSGNTIYF
clone_size: NA; d_call: NA; v_call: TRBV2; j_call: TRBJ1-3; cdr3_nt: TGTGCCAGCAGACAGGAGGGAAACACCATATATTTT; cdr3_aa: CASRQEGNTIYF
clone_size: few; d_call: NA; v_call: TRBV7-2; j_call: TRBJ1-6; cdr3_nt: TGTGCCAGCGCGGGCAGGGCTAATTCACCCCTCCACTTT; cdr3_aa: CASAGRANSPLHF
clone_size: NA; d_call: TRBD2; v_call: TRBV18; j_call: TRBJ2-7; cdr3_nt: TGTGCCAGCTCACCAATGGGGGGAGCGACGGGGACTAGCAGGAGCGAGCAGTACTTC; cdr3_aa: CASSPMGGATGTSRSEQYF